The entry below gives a single T cell receptor (beta chain) sequence along with its context. In this sample, this clone turned up a few times. Its target antigen remains unknown. Base qualities were left out, and no much larger clone turns up one base away. Each donor gave one peripheral blood draw, averaging roughly 120 mL, which was collected into heparinised tubes. A BD FACSAria II and a panel including CD45RO, CCR7, CD25, CD127, CD95 and CD27 were used to sort naive, central memory, regulatory and stem cell-like memory CD4+ T cells. Purity was above 95% for every sorted population. PBMCs were isolated right away by Lymphoprep density gradient centrifugation and were stained directly, without culture. So that batch effects would be minimized, each experiment stained and sorted samples in pairs, pairing one healthy donor with one patient. This sample was taken from a study of beta chain features in type 1 diabetes (dated by TCRdb to 2017 to 2018). A note on the overall study: No differences in mean age, gender distribution, total cell number or subset yield were found between patients and healthy donors. A total of 100 million to 110 million sorted cells were examined across all samples, and a strong correlation was observed between cell number per subset and RNA yield. The study compared the TCRB repertoires of sorted circulating CD4+ T cell subsets in recently diagnosed type 1 diabetes patients with those in matched healthy donors. Regulatory and stem cell-like memory subsets were obtained from only 8 patients and about eight healthy donors, while naive and central memory subsets were obtained from all 30 or so donors.

Summary of the overall study and its limitations: A moderate but significant shortening of TCRB CDR3 length was observed in type 1 diabetes patients in all four CD4+ subsets. Naive, central memory and regulatory TCRB repertoires appeared to be more alike among patients than among healthy donors. At VDJ recombination sites, patients with type 1 diabetes made fewer insertions and deleted more nucleotides, a pattern implying thymic rearrangement abnormalities. PCR may preferentially amplify shorter templates, but because patient and control samples were amplified and corrected together, any resulting skew would affect both groups equally. Because small numbers of individuals were included in the HLA sub-analyses, any influence of HLA type on TCRB rearrangement was left unresolved. Sequencing cDNA rather than genomic DNA could over-represent highly expressing activated cells, although activation and CD3 levels did not differ between groups.

The entire isolated RNA was reverse transcribed using the High Capacity cDNA Reverse Transcription Kit, and thus expressed TCRB transcripts were sequenced. Deep immunoSEQ sequencing was applied to naive, central memory and regulatory T cell samples, giving an average of around 3.8 million total reads per sample. Sorted cells were lysed in RLT buffer, and RNA was extracted using DNase-treated RNeasy Micro or Mini kits according to cell number. To prevent cross-contamination, every cell subset was processed on its own, while patient and healthy donor samples were processed together. The immunoSEQ multiplex PCR was used to amplify TCRB sequences from cDNA, generating 87-bp fragments that spanned the CDR3 region. Amplicons were sequenced on the Illumina HiSeq platform. The authors processed their data as follows. Synthetic template baselines were used to correct PCR bias computationally, reads within Hamming distance 2 were collapsed together, and singletons that could not be merged were discarded. Reads were aligned against IMGT to assign V, D and J genes, CDR3 length and insertions or deletions at six rearrangement sites. Within each subset, clonotype counts were normalized to sorted cell number, after which true diversity and Gini coefficients were computed with the tcR R package. The overlap coefficient, calculated on TCRB nucleotide sequences, was used to quantify repertoire sharing. As a proxy for the pre-selection repertoire, out-of-frame TCRB sequences from naive cells were analyzed. Drawn from immuneACCESS, this table holds only the in-frame rearrangements with V and J called that TCRdb kept. Clones are partly lost; checked studies trace under half to an unresolved V gene and leave the rest unexplained. That table furnishes V, J and clone size, whereas the DNA furnished D and trimming. This sample gives around 650,000 clones in total; roughly 12% of them show up just once. The ten largest clonotypes hold around 0.12% of the sample.

Its CDR3 holds 16 amino acids, cysteine through phenylalanine. Just CDR3 DNA is preserved here, 48 bases in frame from base 1. CDR1 is given as ENHRY and CDR2 as SYGVKD, both from the germline V gene. The V and J ends are trimmed by 10 bases and 0 bases, leaving 16 bases between them. The clonotype originates from a man between 25 and 39 years old with type 1 diabetes. Sequenced: naive CD4+ T cells from blood. The cell subset or site label on this specimen signifies: true naive CD4+ T cells. The rearranged chain carries TRBV10-3 and TRBJ1-6; a confident D gene designation cannot be given. The CDR3 reads as follows: CATRAPRGSYNSPLHF. The nucleotide sequence reads TGTGCCACCCGAGCCCCCAGAGGCTCCTATAATTCACCCCTCCACTTT.